The 17 T cell receptor beta chains presented below share a single source sample, sequenced in a study of blood T cell repertoires in COVID-19. Measured with immunoSEQ multiplex PCR; TCRdb has only the in-frame clones, and not every one. The sample gives more than 95,000 clones, less than 90% of which show up once; roughly 4.2% is in the top ten. What was sequenced was peripheral blood. The receptor source for this set is a man aged 50 to 60 with acute or convalescent COVID-19.

This clone was counted a few times. The V call is TRBV7-9, the J call TRBJ2-7; 9 nucleotides agree with TRBD2. This CDR3 is built from 15 residues. Germline trimming cut 3 bases from V and 0 bases from J; bases unmatched to any gene: 3. Germline-derived CDR1 and CDR2 are SEHNR and FQNEAQ (reference sequence). Here the CDR3 reads CASSLLTSGSYEQYF. The CDR3 DNA reads as TGTGCCAGCAGCTTGCTGACTAGCGGCTCCTACGAGCAGTACTTC.

The chain couples TRBV3-1 (or the pseudogene TRBV3-2) to TRBJ2-3, with 7 bases fitting TRBD2. Germline CDR1 and CDR2: LGHDT and YNNKEL (reference sequence). J lost 3 bases, V lost 2 bases, and 5 bases had no gene match. This CDR3 has 15 residues. Here the CDR3 reads CASSQWGGSTDTQYF. The CDR3 nucleotides read TGTGCCAGCAGCCAATGGGGGGGGTCGACAGATACGCAGTATTTT.

The V and J genes are TRBV6-5 and TRBJ2-7, with D perhaps TRBD1 (5 bases). Trimming removed 7 bases at V and 4 bases at J, with 20 bases between. CDR1 and CDR2 from the germline V gene are MNHEY and SVGAGI. The CDR3 extends over 15 amino acids. CDR3 bases: TGTGCCAGCACCCAAGGGTTGCAGGGAAGGTACGAGCAGTACTTC. Translated: CASTQGLQGRYEQYF.

This clone was observed a single time. V is TRBV5-4 and J is TRBJ2-5; 9 bases fit TRBD2. The CDR3 loop spans 17 amino acids. V trimming: 1 base; J trimming: 1 base; junction bases outside the gene matches: 8. In germline, CDR1 is SGHNT, CDR2 YYREEE (reference sequence). The CDR3 DNA is TGTGCCAGCAGCTTGTCGGGGCTAGCGGGGCCCCAAGAGACCCAGTACTTC. It encodes CASSLSGLAGPQETQYF.

This clone was recorded only once. The chain employs TRBV19 and TRBJ2-5, with 9 bases that match TRBD1. The germline V gene encodes CDR1 LNHDA and CDR2 SQIVND (reference sequence). The CDR3 length is 16 residues. The trim removed 1 base at V and 0 bases at J, leaving 3 bases unmatched. The CDR3 sequence is CASSIGWDRDQETQYF. The DNA for the CDR3 is TGTGCCAGTAGTATAGGGTGGGACAGGGACCAAGAGACCCAGTACTTC.

V gene TRBV5-1 combines with J gene TRBJ1-2; weak D call: TRBD1 (5 bases). CDR3 length equals 15 residues. V was clipped by 0 bases and J by 6 bases, with 15 bases between them. Germline V CDR1 and CDR2: SGHRS, YFSETQ. DNA for the CDR3: TGCGCCAGCAGCTTGGGGGGCCCTGATTACGATGGCTACACCTTC. Amino acid sequence: CASSLGGPDYDGYTF. Complete variable domain (other parts from reference TRBV5-1 and TRBJ1-2): KAGVTQTPRYLIKTRGQQVTLSCSPISGHRSVSWYQQTPGQGLQFLFEYFSETQRNKGNFPGRFSGRQFSNSRSEMNVSTLELGDSALYLCASSLGGPDYDGYTFGSGTRLTVV.

V and J are TRBV30 and TRBJ2-5, with a weak D call TRBD2 (5 bases). This CDR3 is 13 amino acids long. Germline V lookup: CDR1 GTSNPN, CDR2 SVGIG (reference sequence). V was clipped by 5 bases and J by 6 bases, with 16 bases between them. Here the CDR3 DNA reads TGTGCCTGGGGGGATGGGAGTAAGAAGACCCAGTACTTC. Translating gives CAWGDGSKKTQYF.

V and J are TRBV14 and TRBJ1-1, with a possible D match to TRBD1 (5 bases). The germline gives CDR1 SGHDN, CDR2 FVKESK. The CDR3 covers 13 residues. V was shortened by 4 bases and J by 1 base, with 7 bases between the two germline ends. Written as DNA, the CDR3 is TGTGCCAGCAGCCGACAGACGAACACTGAAGCTTTCTTT. Protein: CASSRQTNTEAFF.

This rearrangement joins TRBV5-6 to TRBJ2-1; 10 bases map to TRBD2. V shed 0 bases and J 4 bases; nucleotides not matched to a gene: 1. This CDR3 comprises 15 residues. CDR1 is SGHDT and CDR2 is YYEEEE in the germline V gene. The CDR3 coding sequence is TGTGCCAGCAGCTTGGATAGCGGGGGGTACAATGAGCAGTTCTTC. Protein sequence: CASSLDSGGYNEQFF.

V usage is TRBV11-2 and J usage is TRBJ2-1, with a tentative D call TRBD1 (6 bases). V shed 5 bases and J shed 12 bases, with 14 bases lying between them. The CDR3 sequence is 12 residues long. Per germline, CDR1 SGHAT and CDR2 FQNNGV. In DNA, the CDR3 is TGTGCCAGCAGCGTCCGGGACAAAGGGCAGTTCTTC. Protein sequence: CASSVRDKGQFF.

This clone has more than one count but fewer than ten. The V call is TRBV4-2, the J call TRBJ1-1, with 8 bases identical to TRBD1. The length of the CDR3 is 16 residues. Trimming removed 3 bases from V and 1 base from J; junction bases left unmatched: 7. Germline V gene data show CDR1 as LGHNA and CDR2 as YNFKEQ. CDR3 sequence reads: CASSQENRGGNTEAFF. In nucleotides, the CDR3 is TGTGCCAGCAGCCAGGAAAACAGGGGGGGGAACACTGAAGCTTTCTTT.

This sequence joins TRBV19 and TRBJ1-2; tentative D call: TRBD1 (5 bases). Per germline, CDR1 LNHDA and CDR2 SQIVND (reference sequence). The ends were cut back, 3 bases at V and 4 bases at J, with 12 bases in the middle. The CDR3 has 14 amino acids. CDR3 in DNA: TGTGCCAGTAGTATTCAACCAGGGTCCTATGGCTACACCTTC. It codes for CASSIQPGSYGYTF.

The chain has TRBV11-2 and TRBJ1-6, with D possibly being TRBD1 (5 bases). Deletions cut 5 bases from V and 9 bases from J, with 20 bases between. CDR1 and CDR2 from the germline V gene are SGHAT and FQNNGV. The CDR3 runs to 16 residues. The CDR3 protein is CASSDNRGKDTSPLHF. CDR3 bases: TGTGCCAGCAGCGATAATAGGGGCAAGGATACTTCACCCCTCCACTTT.

This chain connects TRBV25-1 to TRBJ1-1; D not resolved. CDR1 and CDR2 (germline): MGHDK, SYGVNS. The CDR3 consists of 11 residues. V shed 4 bases and J shed 4 bases, with 4 bases lying between them. The CDR3 region is CASSAGTEAFF. CDR3 sequence (DNA): TGTGCCAGCAGTGCGGGCACTGAAGCTTTCTTT. The variable domain in full, completed from reference TRBV25-1 and TRBJ1-1, reads EADIYQTPRYLVIGTGKKITLECSQTMGHDKMYWYQQDPGMELHLIHYSYGVNSTEKGDLSSESTVSRIRTEHFPLTLESARPSHTSQYLCASSAGTEAFFGQGTRLTVV.

This clone has only one observation. The V gene is TRBV10-2, the J gene TRBJ2-1, with 15 positions matching TRBD2. V gave up 6 bases and J gave up 4 bases; unmatched junction bases: 16. Per the germline V gene, CDR1 is WSHSY and CDR2 is SAAADI. This CDR3 is built from 20 residues. CDR3 nucleotide sequence: TGCGCCAGCAGGGGCGACGGGACTAGCGGGGGGCTTCTACCATACAATGAGCAGTTCTTC. Its protein product is CASRGDGTSGGLLPYNEQFF.

CDR3 in DNA: TGTGCCAGCAGCTTATATCGGACAGGGTGGACTGAAGCTTTCTTT. This gives the protein CASSLYRTGWTEAFF. The rearrangement links TRBV11-2 to TRBJ1-1; 8 bases fit TRBD1. After removal of 2 bases from V and 5 bases from J, the junction contained 7 bases not matched to a gene. The CDR3 covers 15 residues. Per the germline V gene, CDR1 is SGHAT and CDR2 is FQNNGV.

This clone was recorded once. The chain is built from TRBV19 and TRBJ1-5; 7 bases are shared with TRBD1. CDR3 length: 14 residues. Germline values: CDR1 LNHDA, CDR2 SQIVND (reference sequence). The V gene end was trimmed by 7 bases and the J gene end by 4 bases; junction bases not matched to a gene: 7. As DNA, the CDR3 is TGTGCCAGTACCTCGGGACAGATGAATCAGCCCCAGCATTTT. Translated: CASTSGQMNQPQHF.